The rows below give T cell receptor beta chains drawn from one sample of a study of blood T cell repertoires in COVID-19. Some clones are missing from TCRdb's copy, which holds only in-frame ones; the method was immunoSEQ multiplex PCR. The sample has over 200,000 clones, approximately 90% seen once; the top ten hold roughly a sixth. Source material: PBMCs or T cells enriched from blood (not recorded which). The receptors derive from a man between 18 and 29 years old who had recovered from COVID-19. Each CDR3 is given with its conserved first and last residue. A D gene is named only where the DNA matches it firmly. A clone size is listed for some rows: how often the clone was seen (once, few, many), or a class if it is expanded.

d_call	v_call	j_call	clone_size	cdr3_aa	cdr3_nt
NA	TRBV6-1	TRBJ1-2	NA	CASSEALQGYYGYTF	TGTGCCAGCAGTGAAGCGCTTCAGGGGTACTATGGCTACACCTTC
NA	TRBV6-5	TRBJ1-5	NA	CASRAGYSNQPQHF	TGTGCCAGCAGAGCAGGGTATAGCAATCAGCCCCAGCATTTT
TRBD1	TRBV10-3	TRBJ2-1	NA	CAIRGQADYNEQFF	TGTGCCATCAGGGGACAGGCCGATTACAATGAGCAGTTCTTC
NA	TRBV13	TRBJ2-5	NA	CASSQAGAGTQYF	TGTGCCAGCAGCCAGGCGGGGGCGGGGACCCAGTACTTC
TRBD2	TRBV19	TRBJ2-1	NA	CASSIRREVSYNEQFF	TGTGCCAGTAGTATACGGCGGGAGGTATCCTACAATGAGCAGTTCTTC
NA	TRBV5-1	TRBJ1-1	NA	CASSPNGQSEAFF	TGCGCCAGCAGCCCTAACGGACAGAGTGAAGCTTTCTTT
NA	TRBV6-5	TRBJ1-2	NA	CASRTTDTYGYTF	TGTGCCAGCAGAACTACGGACACCTATGGCTACACCTTC
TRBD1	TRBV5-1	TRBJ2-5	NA	CASSPDPGQEGLQYF	TGCGCCAGCAGCCCTGACCCGGGACAGGAGGGCCTCCAGTACTTC
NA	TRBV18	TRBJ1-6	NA	CASSQDRGDNSPLHF	TGTGCCAGCTCTCAGGACAGAGGGGATAATTCACCCCTCCACTTT
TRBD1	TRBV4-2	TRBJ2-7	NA	CASSQDTGVYEQYF	TGTGCCAGCAGCCAGGATACAGGGGTCTACGAGCAGTACTTC
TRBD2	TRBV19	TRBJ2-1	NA	CASSIGEGRSNEQFF	TGTGCCAGTAGTATCGGGGAGGGCCGGTCCAATGAGCAGTTCTTC
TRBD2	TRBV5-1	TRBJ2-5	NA	CASRRTGGTEETQYF	TGCGCCAGCAGAAGAACGGGGGGAACGGAAGAGACCCAGTACTTC
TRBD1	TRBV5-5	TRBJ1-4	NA	CASSHSGQGSEKLFF	TGTGCCAGCAGCCACTCAGGACAGGGTAGCGAAAAACTGTTTTTT
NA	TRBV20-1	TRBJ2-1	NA	CSADSGDEQFF	TGCAGTGCTGATTCCGGGGATGAGCAGTTCTTC
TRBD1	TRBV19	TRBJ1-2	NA	CASSVDTGGVYGYTF	TGTGCCAGTAGTGTTGATACAGGGGGAGTCTATGGCTACACCTTC
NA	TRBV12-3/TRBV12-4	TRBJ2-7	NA	CASSSPAYEQYF	TGTGCCAGCAGTTCCCCCGCCTACGAGCAGTACTTC
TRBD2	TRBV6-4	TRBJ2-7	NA	CARKTSGTYEQYF	TGTGCCAGAAAAACTAGCGGAACCTACGAGCAGTACTTC
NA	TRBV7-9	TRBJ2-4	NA	CATPHVLFGYMLAKNIQYF	TGTGCCACTCCCCATGTCCTTTTCGGGTACATGCTAGCCAAAAACATTCAGTACTTC
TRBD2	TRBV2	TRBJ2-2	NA	CASSPLAGGFAGELFF	TGTGCCAGCAGTCCTCTAGCGGGAGGGTTTGCCGGGGAGCTGTTTTTT
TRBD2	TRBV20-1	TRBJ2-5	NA	CSASLGTSGGKTQYF	TGCAGTGCTAGTCTCGGGACTAGCGGGGGAAAGACCCAGTACTTC
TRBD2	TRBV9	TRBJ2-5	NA	CASSVGSGRAGETQYF	TGTGCCAGCAGCGTAGGGAGCGGGAGGGCAGGAGAGACCCAGTACTTC
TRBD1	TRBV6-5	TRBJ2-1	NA	CASTDGDRGYNEQFF	TGTGCCAGCACCGACGGGGACAGGGGATACAATGAGCAGTTCTTC
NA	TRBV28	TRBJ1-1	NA	CASSLGRNTEAFF	TGTGCCAGCAGTTTGGGCAGAAACACTGAAGCTTTCTTT
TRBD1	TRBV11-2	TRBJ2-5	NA	CASSLVQTGTILETQYF	TGTGCCAGCAGCTTAGTGCAGACAGGGACCATCCTCGAGACCCAGTACTTC
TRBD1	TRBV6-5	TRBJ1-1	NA	CASRGTGGGTEAFF	TGTGCCAGCAGGGGGACAGGGGGCGGCACTGAAGCTTTCTTT
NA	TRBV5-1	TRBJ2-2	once	CASSLDRLAGPGTGELFF	TGCGCCAGCAGCTTGGATAGGTTGGCGGGGCCGGGCACCGGGGAGCTGTTTTTT
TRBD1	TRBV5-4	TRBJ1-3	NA	CASSVGTGFSGNTIYF	TGTGCCAGCAGCGTCGGGACAGGGTTTTCTGGAAACACCATATATTTT
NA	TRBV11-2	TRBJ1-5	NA	CASSLAQGGQPQHF	TGTGCCAGCAGCTTAGCGCAGGGAGGTCAGCCCCAGCATTTT
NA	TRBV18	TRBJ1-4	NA	CASSGGLGENEKLFF	TGTGCCAGCTCGGGAGGACTTGGAGAAAATGAAAAACTGTTTTTT
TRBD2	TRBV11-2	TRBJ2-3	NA	CASSLNPSGKADTQYF	TGTGCCAGCAGCTTAAATCCTAGCGGGAAGGCAGATACGCAGTATTTT
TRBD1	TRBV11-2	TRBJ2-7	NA	CASSLTGGPYEQYF	TGTGCCAGCAGCTTAACAGGGGGCCCCTACGAGCAGTACTTC
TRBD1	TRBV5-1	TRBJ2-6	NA	CASSLQPGQGLRGANVLTF	TGCGCCAGCAGCCTGCAACCGGGACAGGGGTTGCGTGGGGCCAACGTCCTGACTTTC
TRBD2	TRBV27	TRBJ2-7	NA	CASRPSGTYEQYF	TGTGCCAGCAGGCCTAGCGGGACCTACGAGCAGTACTTC
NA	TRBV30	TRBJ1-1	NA	CAWSVPRYTLPPGAFF	TGTGCCTGGAGTGTCCCCCGATATACACTCCCCCCCGGGGCTTTCTTT
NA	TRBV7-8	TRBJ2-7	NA	CASSLGRIAYEQYF	TGTGCCAGCAGCTTAGGGAGGATCGCCTACGAGCAGTACTTC
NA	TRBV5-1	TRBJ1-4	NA	CASSLSGATNEKLFF	TGCGCCAGCAGCCTCTCAGGGGCAACTAATGAAAAACTGTTTTTT
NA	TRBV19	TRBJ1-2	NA	CASRGPGRDYGYTF	TGTGCCAGTAGGGGTCCCGGGAGGGACTATGGCTACACCTTC
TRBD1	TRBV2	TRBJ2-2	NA	CASSRDRGPGELFF	TGTGCCAGCTCCAGGGACAGGGGGCCCGGGGAGCTGTTTTTT
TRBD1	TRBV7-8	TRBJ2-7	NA	CASSRTGGNEQYF	TGTGCCAGCAGCCGGACAGGGGGCAACGAGCAGTACTTC
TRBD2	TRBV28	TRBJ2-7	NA	CASSPARAGGYEQYF	TGTGCCAGCAGTCCCGCTCGAGCGGGAGGCTACGAGCAGTACTTC
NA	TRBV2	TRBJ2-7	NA	CASSPSSEQYF	TGTGCCAGCAGCCCCTCTAGTGAGCAGTACTTC
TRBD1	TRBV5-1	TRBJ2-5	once	CASSWDRYQETQYF	TGCGCCAGCAGCTGGGACAGGTATCAAGAGACCCAGTACTTC
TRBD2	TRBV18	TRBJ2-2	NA	CASSPNTLAANTGELFF	TGTGCCAGCTCACCAAATACTCTAGCGGCAAACACCGGGGAGCTGTTTTTT
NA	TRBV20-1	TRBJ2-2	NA	CTHSGAGELFF	TGCACTCACTCGGGGGCCGGGGAGCTGTTTTTT
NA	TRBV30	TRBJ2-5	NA	CAWSRGTKETQYF	TGTGCCTGGAGTCGCGGTACCAAAGAGACCCAGTACTTC
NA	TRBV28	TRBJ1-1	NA	CASSFPRSEAFF	TGTGCCAGCAGTTTTCCTAGATCTGAAGCTTTCTTT
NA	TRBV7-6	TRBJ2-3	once	CASSLAGYGIDTQYF	TGTGCCAGCAGCTTAGCGGGCTACGGGATAGATACGCAGTATTTT
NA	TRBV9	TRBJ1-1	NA	CASSVGGKLNTEAFF	TGTGCCAGCAGCGTAGGAGGTAAATTGAACACTGAAGCTTTCTTT
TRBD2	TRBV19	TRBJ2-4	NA	CASSAGGAKNIQYF	TGTGCCAGTAGTGCGGGAGGGGCCAAAAACATTCAGTACTTC
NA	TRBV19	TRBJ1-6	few	CASSLQSYNSPLHF	TGTGCCAGTAGCCTACAGAGCTATAATTCACCCCTCCACTTT
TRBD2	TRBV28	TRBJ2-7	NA	CASSFPTSGSIEQYF	TGTGCCAGCAGTTTCCCGACTAGCGGGAGCATCGAGCAGTACTTC
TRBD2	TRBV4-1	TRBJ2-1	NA	CASSQEDGSGGGEQFF	TGCGCCAGCAGCCAAGAAGACGGGAGCGGGGGGGGTGAGCAGTTCTTC
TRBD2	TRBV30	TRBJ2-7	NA	CAWTPWGLAGGYEQYF	TGTGCCTGGACCCCCTGGGGACTAGCGGGGGGCTACGAGCAGTACTTC